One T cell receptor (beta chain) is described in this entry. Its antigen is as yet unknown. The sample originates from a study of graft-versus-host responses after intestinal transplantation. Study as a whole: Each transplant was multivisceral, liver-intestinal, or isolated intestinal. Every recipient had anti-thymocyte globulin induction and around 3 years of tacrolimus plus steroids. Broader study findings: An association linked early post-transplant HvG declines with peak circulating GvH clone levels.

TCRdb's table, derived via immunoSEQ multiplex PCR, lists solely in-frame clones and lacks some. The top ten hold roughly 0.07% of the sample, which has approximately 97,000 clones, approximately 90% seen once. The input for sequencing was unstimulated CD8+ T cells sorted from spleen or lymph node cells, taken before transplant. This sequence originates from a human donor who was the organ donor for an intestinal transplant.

The DNA for the CDR3 is TGTGCCAGCAGTTACTTGAGGTATGGGGAGGGCACTGAAGCTTTCTTT. This encodes CASSYLRYGEGTEAFF. The chain links TRBV6-5 to TRBJ1-1; D remains ambiguous. V lost 1 base to trimming and J lost 4 bases, with 16 bases between them. The CDR3 runs to 16 residues. CDR1 MNHEY and CDR2 SVGAGI come from the germline V gene.